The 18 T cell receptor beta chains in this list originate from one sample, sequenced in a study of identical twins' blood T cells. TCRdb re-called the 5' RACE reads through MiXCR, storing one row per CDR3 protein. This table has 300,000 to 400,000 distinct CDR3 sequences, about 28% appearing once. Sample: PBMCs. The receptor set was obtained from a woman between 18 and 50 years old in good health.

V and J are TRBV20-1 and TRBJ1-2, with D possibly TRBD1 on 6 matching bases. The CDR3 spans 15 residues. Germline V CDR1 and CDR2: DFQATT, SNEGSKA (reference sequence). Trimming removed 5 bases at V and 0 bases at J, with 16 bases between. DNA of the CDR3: TGCAGTGCTTACACCCGGGACACCACTAACTATGGCTACACCTTC. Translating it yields CSAYTRDTTNYGYTF.

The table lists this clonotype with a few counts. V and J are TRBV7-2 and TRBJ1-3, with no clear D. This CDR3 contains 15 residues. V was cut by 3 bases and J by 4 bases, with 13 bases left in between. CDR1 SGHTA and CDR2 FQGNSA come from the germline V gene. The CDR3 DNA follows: TGTGCCAGCAGCTTGATGAGGGTCCACGGAAACACCATATATTTT. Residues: CASSLMRVHGNTIYF.

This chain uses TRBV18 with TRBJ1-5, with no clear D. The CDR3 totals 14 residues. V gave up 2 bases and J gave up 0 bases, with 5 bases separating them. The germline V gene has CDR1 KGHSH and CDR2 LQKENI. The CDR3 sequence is CASSPKNSNQPQHF. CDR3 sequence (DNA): TGTGCCAGCTCACCAAAAAATAGCAATCAGCCCCAGCATTTT.

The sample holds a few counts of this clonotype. CDR3 sequence reads: CSAIIRQGGTEAFF. The CDR3 DNA is TGCAGTGCTATAATTAGACAGGGTGGAACTGAAGCTTTCTTT. This chain links TRBV20-1 with TRBJ1-1; 7 nucleotides align to TRBD1. The junction had 10 bases not matched to a gene; V was cut back by 4 bases and J by 5 bases. Per germline, CDR1 DFQATT and CDR2 SNEGSKA (reference sequence). There are 14 residues in the CDR3.

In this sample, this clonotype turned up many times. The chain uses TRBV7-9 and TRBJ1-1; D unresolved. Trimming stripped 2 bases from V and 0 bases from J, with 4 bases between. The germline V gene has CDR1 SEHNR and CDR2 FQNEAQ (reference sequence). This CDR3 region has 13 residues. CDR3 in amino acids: CASSLSLNTEAFF. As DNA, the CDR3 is TGTGCCAGCAGCTTATCCCTGAACACTGAAGCTTTCTTT.

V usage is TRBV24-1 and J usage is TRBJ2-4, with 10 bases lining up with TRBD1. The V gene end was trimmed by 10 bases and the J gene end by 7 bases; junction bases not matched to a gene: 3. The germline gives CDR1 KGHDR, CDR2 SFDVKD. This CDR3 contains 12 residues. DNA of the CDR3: TGTGCCACAGGGGACAGGGGTAACATTCAGTACTTC. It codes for CATGDRGNIQYF.

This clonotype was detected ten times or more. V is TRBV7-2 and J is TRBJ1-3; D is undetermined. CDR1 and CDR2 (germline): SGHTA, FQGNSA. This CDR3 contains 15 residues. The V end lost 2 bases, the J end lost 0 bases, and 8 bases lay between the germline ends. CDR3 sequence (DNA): TGTGCCAGCAGCTTACAGGAGAACTCTGGAAACACCATATATTTT. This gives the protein CASSLQENSGNTIYF.

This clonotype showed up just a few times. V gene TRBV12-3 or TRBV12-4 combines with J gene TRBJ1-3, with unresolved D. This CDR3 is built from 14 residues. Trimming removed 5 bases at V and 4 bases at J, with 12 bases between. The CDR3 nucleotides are TGTGCCAGCAGTGGTATCCTGGGGGGAAACACCATATATTTT. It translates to CASSGILGGNTIYF.

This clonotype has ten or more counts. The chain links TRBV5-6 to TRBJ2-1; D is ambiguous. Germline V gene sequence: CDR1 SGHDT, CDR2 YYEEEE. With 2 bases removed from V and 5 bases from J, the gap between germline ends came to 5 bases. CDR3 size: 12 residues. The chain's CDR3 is CASSLVDNEQFF. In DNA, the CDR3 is TGTGCCAGCAGCTTAGTGGACAATGAGCAGTTCTTC.

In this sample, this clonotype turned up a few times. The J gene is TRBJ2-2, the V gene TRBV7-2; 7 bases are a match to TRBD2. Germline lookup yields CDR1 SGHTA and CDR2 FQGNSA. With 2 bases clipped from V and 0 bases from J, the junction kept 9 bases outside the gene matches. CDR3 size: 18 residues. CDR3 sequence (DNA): TGTGCCAGCAGCTTAAGGCCAGCGGGGTACTCGAACACCGGGGAGCTGTTTTTT. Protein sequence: CASSLRPAGYSNTGELFF.

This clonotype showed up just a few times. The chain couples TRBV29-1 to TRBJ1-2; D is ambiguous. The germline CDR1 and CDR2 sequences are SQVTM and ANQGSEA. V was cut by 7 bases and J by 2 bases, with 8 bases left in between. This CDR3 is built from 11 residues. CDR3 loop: CSALQNYGYTF. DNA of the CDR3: TGCAGCGCCCTACAGAACTATGGCTACACCTTC.

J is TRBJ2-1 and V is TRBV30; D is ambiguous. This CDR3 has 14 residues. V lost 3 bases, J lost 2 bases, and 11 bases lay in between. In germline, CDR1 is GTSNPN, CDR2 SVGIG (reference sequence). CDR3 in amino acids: CAWSTTITYNEQFF. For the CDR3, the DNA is TGTGCCTGGAGCACGACCATTACCTACAATGAGCAGTTCTTC.

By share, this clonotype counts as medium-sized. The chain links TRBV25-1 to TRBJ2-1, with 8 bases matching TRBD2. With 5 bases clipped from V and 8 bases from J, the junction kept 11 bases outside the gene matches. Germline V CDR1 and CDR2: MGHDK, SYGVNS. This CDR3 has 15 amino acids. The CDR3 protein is CASSRPGTSGHEQFF. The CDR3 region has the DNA TGTGCCAGCAGTCGACCCGGGACTAGTGGCCATGAGCAGTTCTTC.

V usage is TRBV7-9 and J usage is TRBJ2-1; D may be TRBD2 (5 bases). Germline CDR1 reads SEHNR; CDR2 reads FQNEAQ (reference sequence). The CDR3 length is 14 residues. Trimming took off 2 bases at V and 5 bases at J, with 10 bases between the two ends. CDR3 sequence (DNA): TGTGCCAGCAGCTTAACCCGGGATCACAATGAGCAGTTCTTC. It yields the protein CASSLTRDHNEQFF.

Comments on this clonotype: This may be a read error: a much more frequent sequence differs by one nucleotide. This CDR3 is CASSVDPIGEKLFF. In nucleotides, the CDR3 is TGTGCCAGCAGCGTAGACCCAATAGGTGAAAAACTGTTTTTT. The chain recombines TRBV9 with TRBJ1-4; no firm D call. This CDR3 is built from 14 residues. Germline loops: CDR1 SGDLS, CDR2 YYNGEE. Deletions cut 0 bases from V and 7 bases from J, with 10 bases between.

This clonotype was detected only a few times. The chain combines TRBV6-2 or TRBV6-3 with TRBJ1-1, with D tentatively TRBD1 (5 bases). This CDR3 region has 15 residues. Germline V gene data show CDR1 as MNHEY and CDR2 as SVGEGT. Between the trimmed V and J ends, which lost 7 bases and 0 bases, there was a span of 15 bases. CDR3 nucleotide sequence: TGTGCCAGCACTTCGGGGGAAAGGATGAACACTGAAGCTTTCTTT. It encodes CASTSGERMNTEAFF.

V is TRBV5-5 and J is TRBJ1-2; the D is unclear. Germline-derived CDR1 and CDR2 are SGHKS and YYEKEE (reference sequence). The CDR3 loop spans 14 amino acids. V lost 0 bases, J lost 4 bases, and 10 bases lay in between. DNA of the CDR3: TGTGCCAGCAGCTTGGAAGCGAGCCGCTATGGCTACACCTTC. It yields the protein CASSLEASRYGYTF.

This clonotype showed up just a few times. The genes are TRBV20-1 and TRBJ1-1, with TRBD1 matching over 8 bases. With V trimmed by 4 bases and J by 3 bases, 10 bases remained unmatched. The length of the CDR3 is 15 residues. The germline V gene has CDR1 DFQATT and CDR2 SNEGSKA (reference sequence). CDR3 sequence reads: CSATRTGRMDTEAFF. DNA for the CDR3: TGCAGTGCTACCCGGACAGGGAGGATGGACACTGAAGCTTTCTTT.